This is a list of T cell receptor beta chains from one sample in a study of blood T cell repertoires in COVID-19. Method: immunoSEQ multiplex PCR; TCRdb's copy keeps in-frame clones and lacks some. The data contain some 320,000 clones, roughly 86% of them seen just once; the ten biggest clones take up roughly 2.9%. The sequencing input was PBMCs or T cells enriched from blood (not recorded which). These receptor sequences come from a woman aged 45-60 years who had been exposed to COVID-19. Both conserved end residues are part of each CDR3. Each record gives: J gene, D gene, clone size, V gene, CDR3 protein, CDR3 DNA. The D gene is left open where the match is weak. Clone size is not always given. Where it is, it says once, few, many or a class for expanded clones.

J gene: TRBJ1-2
D gene: NA
clone size: NA
V gene: TRBV28
CDR3 protein: CASSPLQVFYGYTF
CDR3 DNA: TGTGCCAGCAGTCCATTACAGGTTTTCTATGGCTACACCTTC

J gene: TRBJ2-7
D gene: NA
clone size: NA
V gene: TRBV5-6
CDR3 protein: CASSLGVRTAPEQYF
CDR3 DNA: TGTGCCAGCAGCTTGGGGGTGAGGACTGCGCCCGAGCAGTACTTC

J gene: TRBJ2-3
D gene: TRBD2
clone size: NA
V gene: TRBV9
CDR3 protein: CASSPGLAGFTDTQYF
CDR3 DNA: TGTGCCAGCAGCCCTGGACTAGCGGGGTTCACAGATACGCAGTATTTT

J gene: TRBJ1-2
D gene: NA
clone size: NA
V gene: TRBV28
CDR3 protein: CASSLAGFYGYTF
CDR3 DNA: TGTGCCAGCAGTTTAGCAGGGTTCTATGGCTACACCTTC

J gene: TRBJ2-7
D gene: NA
clone size: once
V gene: TRBV4-2
CDR3 protein: CASSQELALTYEQYF
CDR3 DNA: TGTGCCAGCAGCCAAGAACTAGCTTTGACCTACGAGCAGTACTTC

J gene: TRBJ1-6
D gene: NA
clone size: NA
V gene: TRBV6-1
CDR3 protein: CASSEVRQAYSSYNSPLHF
CDR3 DNA: TGTGCCAGCAGTGAAGTACGGCAGGCCTACAGCTCCTATAATTCACCCCTCCACTTT

J gene: TRBJ1-6
D gene: TRBD1
clone size: few
V gene: TRBV28
CDR3 protein: CASSPGTGGIGSYNSPLHF
CDR3 DNA: TGTGCCAGCAGCCCCGGGACAGGGGGCATCGGGTCCTATAATTCACCCCTCCACTTT

J gene: TRBJ2-1
D gene: TRBD2
clone size: NA
V gene: TRBV19
CDR3 protein: CASSIISGGAQSSYNEQFF
CDR3 DNA: TGTGCCAGTAGTATTATTAGCGGGGGGGCTCAAAGCTCCTACAATGAGCAGTTCTTC

J gene: TRBJ2-3
D gene: TRBD1
clone size: NA
V gene: TRBV29-1
CDR3 protein: CSVEVVDRPDTQYF
CDR3 DNA: TGCAGCGTTGAAGTCGTGGACAGGCCAGATACGCAGTATTTT

J gene: TRBJ1-1
D gene: NA
clone size: NA
V gene: TRBV19
CDR3 protein: CASSIGGLTEAFF
CDR3 DNA: TGTGCCAGTAGTATAGGGGGGCTCACTGAAGCTTTCTTT

J gene: TRBJ2-4
D gene: TRBD2
clone size: NA
V gene: TRBV6-5
CDR3 protein: CATVQRGFGIQYF
CDR3 DNA: TGTGCCACTGTACAGCGGGGTTTTGGCATTCAGTACTTC

J gene: TRBJ1-1
D gene: NA
clone size: NA
V gene: TRBV10-3
CDR3 protein: CATLEGEGTEAFF
CDR3 DNA: TGTGCCACCCTGGAGGGGGAGGGGACTGAAGCTTTCTTT

J gene: TRBJ1-5
D gene: NA
clone size: NA
V gene: TRBV5-1
CDR3 protein: CASSLGLEQPQHF
CDR3 DNA: TGCGCCAGCAGCTTGGGTCTCGAGCAGCCCCAGCATTTT

J gene: TRBJ1-6
D gene: NA
clone size: NA
V gene: TRBV7-2
CDR3 protein: CASSPRPWSNSPLHF
CDR3 DNA: TGTGCCAGCAGCCCCCGGCCATGGAGTAATTCACCCCTCCACTTT

J gene: TRBJ1-6
D gene: TRBD1
clone size: NA
V gene: TRBV28
CDR3 protein: CASSPGTAYNSPLHF
CDR3 DNA: TGTGCCAGCAGTCCCGGGACAGCTTATAATTCACCCCTCCACTTT

J gene: TRBJ2-7
D gene: TRBD1
clone size: NA
V gene: TRBV11-2
CDR3 protein: CASSIDRAYSYEQYF
CDR3 DNA: TGTGCCAGCAGCATCGACAGGGCTTACTCCTACGAGCAGTACTTC

J gene: TRBJ2-5
D gene: TRBD1
clone size: NA
V gene: TRBV2
CDR3 protein: CASRQGEETQYF
CDR3 DNA: TGTGCCAGCAGGCAGGGGGAAGAGACCCAGTACTTC

J gene: TRBJ2-3
D gene: NA
clone size: NA
V gene: TRBV6-5
CDR3 protein: CASGRQESSTDTQYF
CDR3 DNA: TGTGCCAGCGGAAGACAGGAATCTAGCACAGATACGCAGTATTTT

J gene: TRBJ1-6
D gene: TRBD1
clone size: NA
V gene: TRBV9
CDR3 protein: CASSAPDRANNSPLHF
CDR3 DNA: TGTGCCAGCAGCGCGCCGGACAGGGCTAATAATTCACCCCTCCACTTT

J gene: TRBJ1-2
D gene: NA
clone size: NA
V gene: TRBV13
CDR3 protein: CASSLSTLSEGETGEGGYTF
CDR3 DNA: TGTGCCAGCAGCTTAAGCACCCTGTCTGAGGGAGAGACAGGTGAAGGCGGCTACACCTTC

J gene: TRBJ2-5
D gene: NA
clone size: NA
V gene: TRBV14
CDR3 protein: CASSQDAGTFGVQETQYF
CDR3 DNA: TGTGCCAGCAGCCAAGATGCCGGGACATTTGGGGTCCAAGAGACCCAGTACTTC

J gene: TRBJ2-7
D gene: NA
clone size: NA
V gene: TRBV28
CDR3 protein: CASSRFTEQYF
CDR3 DNA: TGTGCCAGCAGCCGGTTTACGGAGCAGTACTTC

J gene: TRBJ1-3
D gene: TRBD1
clone size: NA
V gene: TRBV7-8
CDR3 protein: CASSLIGTAGNTIYF
CDR3 DNA: TGTGCCAGCAGCTTAATCGGGACAGCTGGAAACACCATATATTTT

J gene: TRBJ2-7
D gene: TRBD2
clone size: once
V gene: TRBV4-2
CDR3 protein: CASSQDPSGGGRPKFHEQYF
CDR3 DNA: TGTGCCAGCAGCCAAGATCCTAGCGGGGGAGGACGTCCGAAGTTCCACGAGCAGTACTTC

J gene: TRBJ1-2
D gene: NA
clone size: once
V gene: TRBV11-2
CDR3 protein: CASSLDAGMYGYTF
CDR3 DNA: TGTGCCAGCAGCTTAGATGCGGGAATGTATGGCTACACCTTC

J gene: TRBJ2-7
D gene: TRBD1
clone size: NA
V gene: TRBV19
CDR3 protein: CASSRQGAYEQYF
CDR3 DNA: TGTGCCAGTAGTAGACAGGGCGCCTACGAGCAGTACTTC

J gene: TRBJ1-4
D gene: NA
clone size: NA
V gene: TRBV28
CDR3 protein: CASSLILGEAREKLFF
CDR3 DNA: TGTGCCAGCAGTTTAATCCTTGGGGAGGCCCGGGAAAAACTGTTTTTT

J gene: TRBJ2-5
D gene: NA
clone size: NA
V gene: TRBV2
CDR3 protein: CASKRQVGETQYF
CDR3 DNA: TGTGCCAGCAAACGACAGGTTGGAGAGACCCAGTACTTC

J gene: TRBJ1-5
D gene: TRBD1
clone size: NA
V gene: TRBV25-1
CDR3 protein: CASSEGTAMPGRPQHF
CDR3 DNA: TGTGCCAGCAGTGAAGGGACAGCCATGCCCGGGCGGCCCCAGCATTTT

J gene: TRBJ2-3
D gene: NA
clone size: NA
V gene: TRBV7-9
CDR3 protein: CASSAGRRTHTDTQYF
CDR3 DNA: TGTGCCAGCAGCGCAGGGAGGAGGACCCACACAGATACGCAGTATTTT

J gene: TRBJ2-7
D gene: NA
clone size: NA
V gene: TRBV3-1/TRBV3-2
CDR3 protein: CATGTSYEQYF
CDR3 DNA: TGTGCCACAGGGACTTCCTACGAGCAGTACTTC